The 24 T cell receptor beta chains given below trace back to one sample, sequenced in a study of cytomegalovirus exposure and HLA in healthy donors. The PCR had 60 Vbeta and 13 Jbeta primers. Clones were read by immunoSEQ multiplex PCR, and TCRdb kept only the in-frame ones, dropping some. The sample includes 140,000 or so clones, about 82% of them seen just once. The sequenced sample was PBMCs. These receptors came from a woman aged 40-49 years in good health and CMV-seropositive.

The chain employs TRBV7-2 and TRBJ2-7, with TRBD2 matching over 10 bases. The CDR3 totals 15 residues. The germline CDR1 and CDR2 sequences are SGHTA and FQGNSA. J lost 3 bases, V lost 3 bases, and 5 bases had no gene match. This CDR3 reads CASSFGLAVSYEQYF. The CDR3 DNA reads TGTGCCAGCAGCTTCGGACTAGCGGTGAGCTACGAGCAGTACTTC.

CDR3 loop: CASSQSGRLTGVHGYGYTF. The DNA of the CDR3 is TGCGCCAGCAGTCAATCAGGGCGACTGACAGGGGTACATGGCTATGGCTACACCTTC. J is TRBJ1-2 and V is TRBV23-1; TRBD1 agrees at 8 bases. TRBV23-1 is flagged as an ORF with uncertain function. V lost 0 bases to trimming and J lost 4 bases; unmatched junction nucleotides: 16. The CDR3 is made up of 19 amino acids.

The gene calls are TRBV9 and TRBJ2-2; 8 bases align to TRBD1. Germline CDR1 reads SGDLS; CDR2 reads YYNGEE. Unmatched junction bases numbered 7, after V lost 6 bases and J lost 6 bases. The CDR3 runs 14 residues. The CDR3 sequence: CASKGQGRAGELFF. The DNA for the CDR3 is TGTGCCAGCAAAGGACAGGGAAGAGCCGGGGAGCTGTTTTTT.

The chain uses TRBV5-6 and TRBJ1-1, with TRBD1 as a possible D gene (5 bases). The germline V gene has CDR1 SGHDT and CDR2 YYEEEE. The CDR3 extends over 14 amino acids. V was pared by 4 bases and J by 6 bases, with 16 bases between. CDR3 amino acids: CASSLTNWGAEAFF. The CDR3 nucleotides read TGTGCCAGCAGCCTCACAAATTGGGGGGCTGAAGCTTTCTTT.

CDR3 DNA: TGTGCCTGGAGTGCACAGGGGGCGACCCTCCACTTT. This gives the protein CAWSAQGATLHF. V usage is TRBV30 and J usage is TRBJ1-6; 9 nucleotides match TRBD1. The CDR3 extends over 12 amino acids. V lost 1 base to trimming and J lost 14 bases; unmatched junction nucleotides: 3. The V gene's germline CDR1 is GTSNPN and CDR2 SVGIG (reference sequence).

The gene calls are TRBV6-5 and TRBJ2-7, with 12 positions matching TRBD2. The CDR3 contains 13 residues. Germline loops: CDR1 MNHEY, CDR2 SVGAGI. Trimming removed 6 bases from V and 5 bases from J; junction bases left unmatched: 2. CDR3 bases: TGTGCCAGCAGGGGACTAGCGGGCCACGAGCAGTACTTC. Protein sequence: CASRGLAGHEQYF.

The rearrangement joins TRBV5-4 to TRBJ2-2; D is unclear. Germline CDR1 SGHNT, CDR2 YYREEE (reference sequence). The CDR3 covers 15 residues. The V and J ends lost 6 bases and 1 base respectively, with 13 bases between them. Written as DNA, the CDR3 is TGTGCCAGCAACAACTACACCCTGAACACCGGGGAGCTGTTTTTT. This gives the protein CASNNYTLNTGELFF.

Only a few counts were recorded for this clone. The chain links TRBV7-3 to TRBJ2-1, with 8 bases matching TRBD1. CDR1 is SGHTA, CDR2 FQGTGA, per germline. The CDR3 consists of 16 residues. J was trimmed by 2 bases and V by 1 base; bases with no gene match: 4. As DNA, the CDR3 is TGTGCCAGCAGCTTAAGCCGGGACAGGACCTACAATGAGCAGTTCTTC. This sequence encodes CASSLSRDRTYNEQFF.

The chain joins TRBV27 to TRBJ2-3, with TRBD2 identical over 7 bases. V trimming: 6 bases; J trimming: 6 bases; junction bases outside the gene matches: 15. The CDR3 runs to 16 residues. CDR1 and CDR2 from the germline V gene are MNHEY and SMNVEV (reference sequence). CDR3 nucleotides: TGTGCCAGCAGCCAGCTAGCGGTTGGGTCACTCGATACGCAGTATTTT. As protein: CASSQLAVGSLDTQYF.

This clone was seen only once. The chain couples TRBV7-8 to TRBJ2-7; 8 nucleotides align to TRBD2. The CDR3 spans 17 residues. The V and J ends lost 0 bases and 0 bases, in that order; junction bases with no gene match: 7. Germline V gene lookup returns CDR1 SGHVS and CDR2 FQNEAQ. Written as DNA, the CDR3 is TGTGCCAGCAGCTTAGCTCGGGAGGGTCCCGACTCCTACGAGCAGTACTTC. This codes for CASSLAREGPDSYEQYF.

The chain has TRBV27 and TRBJ1-6; D is undetermined. The V end was cut by 2 bases, the J end by 9 bases, with 14 bases between. In germline, CDR1 is MNHEY, CDR2 SMNVEV (reference sequence). This CDR3 has 15 amino acids. The CDR3 reads CASSLREARGSPLHF. CDR3 coding DNA: TGTGCCAGCAGTTTAAGGGAAGCCCGGGGTTCACCCCTCCACTTT.

This clone was counted a few times. The chain couples TRBV18 to TRBJ1-3, with 7 bases aligning to TRBD1. This CDR3 spans 15 amino acids. V lost 2 bases to trimming and J lost 6 bases; unmatched junction nucleotides: 7. The germline V gene encodes CDR1 KGHSH and CDR2 LQKENI. CDR3: CASSPNRGGENTIYF. The CDR3 DNA follows: TGTGCCAGCTCACCAAACAGGGGTGGCGAAAACACCATATATTTT.

This clone occurred a few times. This rearrangement joins TRBV5-1 to TRBJ2-7; D possibly corresponds to TRBD2 (5 bases). This CDR3 has 15 residues. Germline-derived CDR1 and CDR2 are SGHRS and YFSETQ. The V and J ends lost 2 bases and 8 bases respectively, with 20 bases between them. The CDR3: CASSFLAETPTKQYF. The CDR3 DNA sequence: TGCGCCAGCAGCTTCCTAGCCGAAACACCTACGAAGCAGTACTTC.

The table lists this clone with a few counts. The chain uses TRBV6-5 and TRBJ2-2; D might be TRBD2 (6 bases). The CDR3 extends over 16 amino acids. Germline V gene sequence: CDR1 MNHEY, CDR2 SVGAGI. V lost 2 bases, J lost 1 base, and 11 bases lay in between. The CDR3 DNA reads as TGTGCCAGCAGTTACGCGGCGGGAAGGAACACCGGGGAGCTGTTTTTT. Amino acids: CASSYAAGRNTGELFF.

The chain uses TRBV21-1 and TRBJ1-1; TRBD1, the D gene given by the table, was not confirmed from the DNA. TRBV21-1 is noted as a pseudogene. This CDR3 spans 15 amino acids. In nucleotides, the CDR3 is TGTGCCAGCAGCTCGGGGGACAGTTCGAACACTGAAGCTTTCTTT. Translating gives CASSSGDSSNTEAFF.

The rearrangement links TRBV6-5 to TRBJ1-1, with D possibly TRBD1 on 5 matching bases. The CDR3 contains 15 residues. Trimming removed 2 bases from V and 4 bases from J, with 14 bases in between. CDR1 MNHEY and CDR2 SVGAGI come from the germline V gene. The CDR3 DNA follows: TGTGCCAGCAGTTACGGCGTGAGCAGGGCCACTGAAGCTTTCTTT. It encodes CASSYGVSRATEAFF.

The chain employs TRBV6-1 and TRBJ2-3; D call uncertain. The length of the CDR3 is 18 residues. Trimming took off 2 bases at V and 0 bases at J, with 18 bases between the two ends. The germline CDR1 and CDR2 sequences are MNHNS and SASEGT. Written as DNA, the CDR3 is TGTGCCAGCAGTGAACAGTTGACCGGCGGATCTAGCACAGATACGCAGTATTTT. Translation: CASSEQLTGGSSTDTQYF.

The CDR3 DNA follows: TGTGCCTGGAGTGCGGGACAGAGAATGAACACTGAAGCTTTCTTT. It specifies CAWSAGQRMNTEAFF. This rearrangement joins TRBV30 to TRBJ1-1; 7 bases agree with TRBD1. The trim removed 1 base at V and 0 bases at J, leaving 5 bases unmatched. Germline V gives CDR1 GTSNPN, CDR2 SVGIG (reference sequence). CDR3 length: 15 residues.

The DNA for the CDR3 is TGTGCCAGCAGCGACGGAAGAGGGTACACTGAAGCTTTCTTT. It translates to CASSDGRGYTEAFF. This rearrangement joins TRBV9 to TRBJ1-1; D not certain. Per the germline V gene, CDR1 is SGDLS and CDR2 is YYNGEE. This CDR3 spans 14 amino acids. The germline V and J ends were trimmed by 3 bases and 3 bases, with 12 bases remaining between them.

This chain joins TRBV4-2 and TRBJ2-1; 11 bases are a match to TRBD2. The CDR3 is made up of 17 amino acids. J lost 6 bases, V lost 4 bases, and 11 bases had no gene match. CDR1 LGHNA and CDR2 YNFKEQ come from the germline V gene. The CDR3 DNA reads as TGTGCCAGCAGCCCTAAGACTGGTAGCGGGGGGGCCAATGAGCAGTTCTTC. Translating gives CASSPKTGSGGANEQFF.

The chain joins TRBV5-4 to TRBJ2-7; D uncertain. Germline V CDR1 and CDR2: SGHNT, YYREEE (reference sequence). The V gene lost 9 bases and the J gene lost 5 bases, with 18 bases spanning the gap. This CDR3 region has 13 residues. CDR3 amino acids: CAIPPVGLDEQYF. CDR3 bases: TGTGCCATTCCTCCGGTGGGCTTGGACGAGCAGTACTTC.

V and J are TRBV11-2 and TRBJ2-1, with a tentative D call TRBD2 (5 bases). Trimming stripped 2 bases from V and 0 bases from J, with 8 bases between. Per germline, CDR1 SGHAT and CDR2 FQNNGV. The CDR3 is 15 amino acids. The DNA for the CDR3 is TGTGCCAGCAGCTTACTAGGGAGCTCCTACAATGAGCAGTTCTTC. The encoded protein is CASSLLGSSYNEQFF.

This sequence joins TRBV5-6 and TRBJ2-1, with D perhaps matching TRBD1 (5 bases). The CDR3 has 12 residues. The V and J ends lost 3 bases and 9 bases respectively, with 10 bases between them. From germline, CDR1 is SGHDT and CDR2 YYEEEE. For the CDR3, the DNA is TGTGCCAGCAGCTCCGACAGAGCTGAGCAGTTCTTC. Its protein product is CASSSDRAEQFF.

This chain connects TRBV9 to TRBJ1-6, with 9 nucleotides matching TRBD1. The CDR3 covers 17 residues. Germline trimming cut 0 bases from V and 9 bases from J; bases unmatched to any gene: 10. In germline, CDR1 is SGDLS, CDR2 YYNGEE. This CDR3 reads CASSVGGTGLVSSPLHF. As DNA, the CDR3 is TGTGCCAGCAGCGTAGGTGGGACAGGGCTTGTAAGTTCACCCCTCCACTTT.